This is a list of T cell receptor beta chains from one sample in a study of T-cell memory formation after mild COVID-19. TCRdb independently ran MiXCR on the 5' RACE reads; one entry per CDR3 protein. Seen here are roughly 110,000 distinct CDR3 sequences, approximately 15% observed once, and the top ten hold around 40%. Sequencing was done on a sample of PBMCs or a T cell subset sorted from them (not recorded which). Receptor source: a young man who had mild COVID-19 (a few samples of this study predate the infection). Cell type and time point are not known. The CDR3 runs from the conserved cysteine through the conserved F or W.

v_call	j_call	cdr3_aa
TRBV3-1	TRBJ2-7	CASSVGGGAFYEQYF
TRBV29-1	TRBJ2-1	CSGNLGNEQFF
TRBV20-1	TRBJ1-6	CSASRTETSPLHF
TRBV5-1	TRBJ2-2	CASPNTGELFF
TRBV5-4	TRBJ2-3	CASSSGLAGSASTDTQYF
TRBV6-5	TRBJ2-6	CASSYGLIAAGGANVLTF
TRBV6-2/TRBV6-3	TRBJ2-1	CASSHPPGTSSYNEQFF
TRBV4-3	TRBJ2-2	CASSQRQAPFGELFF
TRBV13	TRBJ2-7	CASSLGRNRQGWYEQYF
TRBV4-1	TRBJ2-7	CASSQRGTETGEQYF
TRBV6-5	TRBJ1-2	CATTLNGLNGYTF
TRBV7-2	TRBJ2-5	CASSLLVGTGVQETQYF
TRBV6-5	TRBJ1-3	CASSWSGGSGNTIYF
TRBV10-2	TRBJ2-2	CASSDRWNTGELFF
TRBV4-1	TRBJ2-3	CASSQDPAGVDRLTTDTQYF
TRBV4-1	TRBJ1-2	CASSQAGQRLDGYTF
TRBV4-1	TRBJ1-3	CASSQVPGSSGNTIYF
TRBV19	TRBJ1-5	CASTGGSQPQHF
TRBV5-1	TRBJ1-3	CASSLTRTDNPFSGNTIYF
TRBV27	TRBJ1-2	CASSPDGAGLYGYTF
TRBV2	TRBJ1-2	CATSTGENYGYTF
TRBV7-9	TRBJ2-4	CASSLDGLIQYF
TRBV5-1	TRBJ1-2	CASSLPSGADRGYTF
TRBV6-4	TRBJ1-2	CASSDTLQGESGYGYTF
TRBV7-2	TRBJ1-5	CASSLAFGGKGQPQHF
TRBV10-3	TRBJ2-1	CAISSSGTGGSYNEQFF
TRBV4-1	TRBJ2-3	CASSARQGATDTQYF
TRBV7-9	TRBJ2-2	CASSLEQPNTGELFF
TRBV7-6	TRBJ1-6	CASSLLESSYNSPLHF
TRBV12-3/TRBV12-4	TRBJ2-4	CASSRRQDQKNIQYF
TRBV7-2	TRBJ2-3	CASSLGSARVSTDTQYF
TRBV6-4	TRBJ2-3	CASSGQGGGGTDTQYF
TRBV5-4	TRBJ1-1	CASSPTGGYTEAFF
TRBV7-6	TRBJ1-1	CASSSQGTEAFF
TRBV12-5	TRBJ1-1	CASGPSGNTEAFF
TRBV7-8	TRBJ2-1	CASSAGDRGHEQFF
TRBV12-3/TRBV12-4	TRBJ2-7	CASSLGLPIYEQYF
TRBV9	TRBJ1-4	CASSGTPGIGATNEKLFF
TRBV7-9	TRBJ2-5	CASSSGAAGGKETQYF
TRBV12-3/TRBV12-4	TRBJ2-1	CASSFLGDASYNEQFF
TRBV10-3	TRBJ1-5	CAIRLGPQHF
TRBV20-1	TRBJ2-3	CSARDGGGGTDTQYF
TRBV12-3/TRBV12-4	TRBJ2-7	CASSPETGIEVWEQYF
TRBV6-1	TRBJ1-3	CASMRNTIYF
TRBV10-1	TRBJ2-2	CASSELRAGGAGELFF